This TCR beta chain is drawn from a study of regulatory T cells in long-lasting Graves disease. The time point denotes: persistent/refractory GD, antithyroid drugs over 5 years with positive TRAb. After RNA was extracted from PBMCs, the TCR library was made from it. All patients originated from an endocrinology department located in Xi'an, China. Arm-PCR of CDR3 regions and iRepertoire HTBI primers were the basis on which TCR beta libraries were built. TCRdb reanalysed the multiplex PCR reads using MiXCR and keeps one entry per CDR3 protein. The sample carries about half a million distinct CDR3 sequences, about 20% recorded once. Points from the study as a whole: Under persistent disease, TRBV28, TRBJ1-2 and TRBJ2-5 were used preferentially.

This CDR3 is 16 amino acids long. Trimming took 5 bases from V and 4 from J, leaving 17 bases between them. Per germline, CDR1 SGHAT and CDR2 FQDESV (reference sequence). This clonotype occurred many times. Antigen: not known. The sequencing here drew on peripheral blood mononuclear cells (PBMCs), taken when the disease was refractory, from a patient treated with antithyroid drugs. This clonotype originated in a female donor with Graves disease. J is TRBJ2-2 and V is TRBV11-1; D is possibly TRBD2 (6 bases). CDR3 bases: TGTGCCAGCAGCCTAGGGGTGGCGGGGCCCACCGGGGAGCTGTTTTTT. This sequence encodes CASSLGVAGPTGELFF.